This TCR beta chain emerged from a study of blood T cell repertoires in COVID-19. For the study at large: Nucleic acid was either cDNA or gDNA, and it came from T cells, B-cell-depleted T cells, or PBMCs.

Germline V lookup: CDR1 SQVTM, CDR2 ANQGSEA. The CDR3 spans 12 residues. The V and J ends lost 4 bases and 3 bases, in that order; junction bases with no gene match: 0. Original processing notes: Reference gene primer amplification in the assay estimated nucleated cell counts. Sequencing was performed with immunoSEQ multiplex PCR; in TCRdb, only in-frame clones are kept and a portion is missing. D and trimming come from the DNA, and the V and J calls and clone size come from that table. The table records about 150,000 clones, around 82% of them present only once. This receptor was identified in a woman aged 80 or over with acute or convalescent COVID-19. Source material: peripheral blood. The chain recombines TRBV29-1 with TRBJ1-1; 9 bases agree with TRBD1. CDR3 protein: CSVGQGDTEAFF. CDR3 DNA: TGCAGCGTTGGACAGGGGGACACTGAAGCTTTCTTT.